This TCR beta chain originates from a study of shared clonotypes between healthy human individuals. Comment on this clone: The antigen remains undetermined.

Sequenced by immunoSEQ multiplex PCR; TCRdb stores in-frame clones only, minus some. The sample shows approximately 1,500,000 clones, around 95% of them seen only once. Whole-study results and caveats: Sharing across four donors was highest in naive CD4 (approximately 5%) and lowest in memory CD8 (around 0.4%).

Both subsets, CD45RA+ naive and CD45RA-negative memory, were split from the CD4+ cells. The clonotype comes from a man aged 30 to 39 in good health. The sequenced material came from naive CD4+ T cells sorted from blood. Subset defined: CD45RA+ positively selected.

The CDR3 DNA follows: TGTGCCAGTACCACGGTCCCTAGCGGGAACAATGAGCAGTTCTTC. Its protein is CASTTVPSGNNEQFF. The chain joins TRBV19 to TRBJ2-1; TRBD2 agrees at 9 bases. The CDR3 totals 15 residues. V gave up 7 bases and J gave up 5 bases; unmatched junction bases: 9. CDR1 is LNHDA and CDR2 is SQIVND in the germline V gene (reference sequence).